This T cell receptor beta chain emerged from a study of beta chain features in type 1 diabetes. Broader study findings: Junctions at VDJ sites from type 1 diabetes patients had fewer insertions and more deletions. Sequencing of cDNA might inflate the share of cells that strongly express TCR. Among all four CD4+ subsets, Type 1 diabetes patients had TCRB CDR3s that were moderately but significantly shorter.

Per germline, CDR1 KGHSH and CDR2 LQKENI. The CDR3 covers 14 residues. The ends were cut back, 1 base at V and 6 bases at J, with 12 bases in the middle. Expressed TCRB transcripts were sequenced because the isolated RNA had all been reverse transcribed beforehand. Sequencing used immunoSEQ multiplex PCR; TCRdb keeps in-frame clones, though not all of them. The sample holds some 640,000 clones, over 11% seen once. As concerns this clone: What it binds is not known.

The chain combines TRBV18 with TRBJ1-2; D unresolved. The sample comprised naive CD4+ T cells from blood. The clonotype comes from a man aged 18-30 years with type 1 diabetes. Written as DNA, the CDR3 is TGTGCCAGCTCACCACAACAAATGGGTAATGGCTACACCTTC. This sequence encodes CASSPQQMGNGYTF. Variable domain in full (rest from reference TRBV18 and TRBJ1-2): NAGVMQNPRHLVRRRGQEARLRCSPMKGHSHVYWYRQLPEEGLKFMVYLQKENIIDESGMPKERFSAEFPKEGPSILRIQQVVRGDSAAYFCASSPQQMGNGYTFGSGTRLTVV.